A selection of T cell receptor beta chains follows, all from one sample in a study of cytotoxic CD8 clonotypes in ibrutinib-treated CLL. TCRdb's table, derived via immunoSEQ multiplex PCR, lists solely in-frame clones and lacks some. The repertoire includes fewer than 90,000 clones, about 82% of them detected once, and under 6% sits in the top ten. The sample here was PBMCs, taken before ibrutinib treatment. The receptors derive from a human donor with chronic lymphocytic leukemia. CDR3s include the opening cysteine and the closing phenylalanine or tryptophan. Only part of the rows carry a size: once, few, many, or a class if the clone is expanded.

j_call v_call clone_size cdr3_aa
TRBJ2-7 TRBV7-6 . CASSVKPGERAFDEQYF
TRBJ2-7 TRBV7-3 . CASSLGLGNEQYF
TRBJ2-2 TRBV19 few CASSNKDGSTGELFF
TRBJ2-5 TRBV29-1 . CSVEDTTFQTQYF
TRBJ2-7 TRBV5-1 . CASSLAQAGEQYF
TRBJ2-2 TRBV6-1 . CASSDTGAGNTGELFF
TRBJ2-5 TRBV5-1 . CASSFLVAGGQETQYF
TRBJ1-4 TRBV4-1 once CASRSAQSATNEKLFF
TRBJ2-5 TRBV5-1 . CASSLVETQETQYF
TRBJ2-3 TRBV7-8 . CASSLRILAGGPSTDTQYF
TRBJ2-2 TRBV5-1 . CAGTGDTGELFF
TRBJ2-3 TRBV6-4 once CASSDSTGWIPGPSTDTQYF
TRBJ2-1 TRBV7-2 . CASSFHGTASYNEQFF
TRBJ1-2 TRBV28 few CASSIPTGVGLGYTF
TRBJ2-3 TRBV2 . CASGARDTQYF
TRBJ1-1 TRBV9 . CASSVKPGQGGTEAFF
TRBJ2-5 TRBV7-7 . CASSTGQEIQETQYF
TRBJ1-2 TRBV9 few CASSVDVVAGRGYTF
TRBJ2-7 TRBV5-1 . CASSLTSATIYEQYF
TRBJ2-7 TRBV7-8 . CASSLEGPVYYEQYF
TRBJ2-5 TRBV5-1 . CASKELAGKETQYF
TRBJ2-1 TRBV30 . CAWSRGSGRANEQFF
TRBJ2-3 TRBV6-1 . CASNRQGTDTQYF
TRBJ2-7 TRBV13 . CASSLGNEQYF
TRBJ1-2 TRBV4-2 . CASSLGTGEYGYTF
TRBJ2-6 TRBV7-9 . CASSLAPRRDITENVLTF
TRBJ2-7 TRBV5-1 once CASSEGGYLSYEQYF
TRBJ2-3 TRBV7-2 . CASSLASSGRTDTQYF
TRBJ2-7 TRBV19 . CASKLMGTGYHEQYF
TRBJ2-4 TRBV10-3 once CAISEQLAKNIQYF
TRBJ2-1 TRBV6-6 . CASSPTSGARNEQFF